What follows is one T cell receptor beta chain and its context. These data are taken from a study of blood T cell repertoires in COVID-19. Study as a whole: Nucleic acid was either cDNA or gDNA, and it came from T cells, B-cell-depleted T cells, or PBMCs.

The length of the CDR3 is 14 residues. V shed 5 bases and J 3 bases; nucleotides not matched to a gene: 5. CDR1 SGHVS and CDR2 FQNEAQ come from the germline V gene. Only in-frame clones appear in the TCRdb table, and some are missing; sequencing was by immunoSEQ multiplex PCR. This table holds fewer than 400,000 clones, under 90% found once. The chain recombines TRBV7-8 with TRBJ2-3, with 7 bases aligning to TRBD1. What was sequenced was peripheral blood. This clonotype originated in a woman in her twenties or thirties with COVID-19, enrolled during active disease. The CDR3 sequence is CASSRQGTTDTQYF. CDR3 coding DNA: TGTGCCAGCAGCAGACAGGGCACGACAGATACGCAGTATTTT.